One and the same sample provided the 9 T cell receptor beta chains below, sequenced in a study of cytomegalovirus exposure and HLA in healthy donors. TCRdb's table, derived via immunoSEQ multiplex PCR, lists solely in-frame clones and lacks some. The profile shows approximately 160,000 clones, 75% to 90% of them singletons. The specimen was PBMCs. These receptor sequences come from a woman between 18 and 29 years old in good health and CMV-seronegative.

This sequence joins TRBV5-1 and TRBJ1-4; perhaps TRBD1 as D (5 bases). Per the germline V gene, CDR1 is SGHRS and CDR2 is YFSETQ. The V gene lost 0 bases and the J gene lost 3 bases, with 6 bases spanning the gap. The CDR3 sequence is 14 residues long. The CDR3 nucleotides read TGCGCCAGCAGCTTGGACAGGCCTAATGAAAAACTGTTTTTT. Its protein product is CASSLDRPNEKLFF.

V gene TRBV6-1 combines with J gene TRBJ2-5; TRBD2 might be the D (6 bases). Trimming removed 4 bases at V and 1 base at J, with 19 bases between. Germline V CDR1 and CDR2: MNHNS, SASEGT. The CDR3 sequence is 17 residues long. The CDR3 reads CASSAKSAGSAQETQYF. In DNA form, the CDR3 reads TGTGCCAGCAGTGCAAAGTCGGCGGGATCGGCCCAAGAGACCCAGTACTTC.

This clone was observed a single time. This chain links TRBV7-9 with TRBJ1-4; TRBD1 might be the D (6 bases). Trimming cost V 5 bases and J 13 bases, with 14 bases left between them. The CDR3 is 12 amino acids. Germline loops: CDR1 SEHNR, CDR2 FQNEAQ (reference sequence). The CDR3, as DNA: TGTGCCAGCAGCCCCCATAGGGGGGGACTGTTTTTT. This encodes CASSPHRGGLFF.

The chain has TRBV29-1 and TRBJ2-7; 9 bases are shared with TRBD2. This CDR3 has 13 residues. The germline V gene encodes CDR1 SQVTM and CDR2 ANQGSEA. Trimming cost V 8 bases and J 2 bases; bases outside gene matches: 7. CDR3 in amino acids: CSFRGRDPYEQYF. CDR3 bases: TGCAGCTTCCGCGGGAGGGACCCCTACGAGCAGTACTTC.

The count of this clone is one. The chain recombines TRBV6-5 with TRBJ2-7; 7 bases agree with TRBD2. Trimming took 6 bases from V and 3 from J; bases not matched to a gene: 11. This CDR3 region has 15 residues. The V gene's germline CDR1 is MNHEY and CDR2 SVGAGI. CDR3 sequence reads: CASSFAGTTGYEQYF. Here the CDR3 DNA reads TGTGCCAGCAGCTTCGCCGGGACTACAGGCTACGAGCAGTACTTC.

This clone was counted only a few times. The chain uses TRBV19 and TRBJ1-6; a weak D match, TRBD1 (6 bases). Germline V gives CDR1 LNHDA, CDR2 SQIVND (reference sequence). The V end was cut by 7 bases, the J end by 6 bases, with 10 bases between. The CDR3 covers 13 residues. In DNA, the CDR3 is TGTGCCAGTAAGGGACAATTTAATTCACCCCTCCACTTT. Translation gives CASKGQFNSPLHF.

This chain joins TRBV13 and TRBJ2-1; 8 bases are a match to TRBD1. Looked up from germline, CDR1 is PRHDT and CDR2 is FYEKMQ (reference sequence). The length of the CDR3 is 14 residues. The trim removed 4 bases at V and 9 bases at J, leaving 8 bases unmatched. The chain's CDR3 is CASSSHRTGREQFF. The CDR3 DNA sequence: TGTGCCAGCAGCTCACATAGGACAGGGCGTGAGCAGTTCTTC.

The chain uses TRBV29-1 and TRBJ1-1, with TRBD1 as a possible D gene (5 bases). The CDR3 totals 14 residues. V lost 2 bases and J lost 0, with 10 bases in between. The germline V gene has CDR1 SQVTM and CDR2 ANQGSEA. CDR3 sequence reads: CSVERRVMNTEAFF. CDR3 DNA: TGCAGCGTTGAACGCAGGGTAATGAACACTGAAGCTTTCTTT.

Here the CDR3 reads CASSVEGNTIYF. CDR3 coding DNA: TGTGCCAGCAGCGTAGAGGGGAACACCATATATTTT. The rearrangement uses TRBV9 and TRBJ1-3; tentative D call: TRBD1 (5 bases). Per the germline V gene, CDR1 is SGDLS and CDR2 is YYNGEE. The CDR3 spans 12 residues. The V gene lost 0 bases and the J gene lost 7 bases, with 5 bases spanning the gap.